The clone carrying this T cell receptor beta chain was recorded at least ten times. Its antigen is not known. The record originates from a study of Graves' ophthalmopathy and Graves' hyperthyroidism. Study results and caveats: For predicting ophthalmopathy progression, the model had 55% to 71% sensitivity and 72% to 85% specificity.

The CDR3 has 14 amino acids. Germline V gives CDR1 SGHVS, CDR2 FNYEAQ. The V gene end was trimmed by 5 bases and the J gene end by 7 bases; junction bases not matched to a gene: 7. CDR3 regions of TCR beta were amplified from RNA transcripts. Scientists carried out first-round RT-PCR using HTBI primers and then a second-round multiplex PCR. MiXCR was run by TCRdb on the multiplex PCR reads, yielding one entry per CDR3 protein. The table lists about 620,000 distinct CDR3 sequences, roughly 20% of them singletons. Stable hyperthyroidism meant no progression to ophthalmopathy within 18 months of follow-up. Only newly diagnosed hyperthyroidism patients aged 18 to 65, with under 2 months' duration, were enrolled.

The receptor was isolated from a woman younger than 30 with stable Graves' hyperthyroidism. Some clones in this sample may be carry-over from other donors' samples. The genes are TRBV7-6 and TRBJ1-2, with 10 bases identical to TRBD1. The source material was peripheral blood. The CDR3 loop reads CASSGRTGGGGYTF. For the CDR3, the DNA is TGTGCCAGCAGCGGCCGGACAGGGGGAGGTGGCTACACCTTC.